One sample yielded the 28 T cell receptor beta chains listed below, sequenced in a study of T cells in Graves' hyperthyroidism and ophthalmopathy. Amplified regions were TCR beta CDR3 sequences from RNA transcripts. A first-round RT-PCR of the TCR CDR3 used the HTBI primer set. TCRdb itself ran the multiplex PCR reads through MiXCR, one entry per CDR3 protein. This sample has under 400,000 distinct CDR3 sequences, with around a sixth found just once. The sample taken for sequencing was blood. Receptors were obtained from a woman under 30 with Graves' hyperthyroidism that later progressed to Graves' ophthalmopathy.

The CDR3 region has the DNA TGTGCCAGTAGTAGTGTGGGGACAGGGACGTCCCAAGAGACCCAGTACTTC. Translated, it gives CASSSVGTGTSQETQYF. V and J are TRBV19 and TRBJ2-5; 9 nucleotides agree with TRBD1. With 4 bases clipped from V and 1 base from J, the junction kept 10 bases outside the gene matches. The CDR3 is 17 residues long. Germline V gene data show CDR1 as LNHDA and CDR2 as SQIVND (reference sequence).

The J gene is TRBJ1-2, the V gene TRBV5-1; D uncertain. In germline, CDR1 is SGHRS, CDR2 YFSETQ. This CDR3 contains 14 residues. Trimming pared 0 bases from V and 3 bases from J, leaving 9 bases between. CDR3 loop: CASSLGRADYGYTF. CDR3 nucleotides: TGCGCCAGCAGCTTGGGACGGGCAGACTATGGCTACACCTTC.

The chain combines TRBV10-3 with TRBJ2-7; D uncertain. CDR1 is ENHRY, CDR2 SYGVKD, per germline. The CDR3 is 13 residues long. V lost 4 bases and J 3 bases, leaving 10 bases between the germline ends. Here the CDR3 reads CAISATVNYEQYF. The CDR3 bases are TGTGCCATCAGTGCTACAGTCAACTACGAGCAGTACTTC.

This clonotype was observed at least ten times. The rearrangement joins TRBV3-1 to TRBJ2-1; the match to TRBD2 covers 9 bases. Germline loops: CDR1 LGHDT, CDR2 YNNKEL (reference sequence). This CDR3 is 15 amino acids long. V was pared by 4 bases and J by 4 bases, with 5 bases of the junction left unmatched. The CDR3 loop reads CASSPGLATYNEQFF. CDR3 nucleotides: TGTGCCAGCAGCCCCGGACTAGCGACTTACAATGAGCAGTTCTTC.

The chain joins TRBV12-3 or TRBV12-4 to TRBJ1-1, with D tentatively TRBD1 (5 bases). CDR3 length: 16 amino acids. Trimming removed 1 base at V and 3 bases at J, with 15 bases between. The CDR3 coding sequence is TGTGCCAGCAGTTTAGAGATGGTTTGGGGGGACACTGAAGCTTTCTTT. Residues: CASSLEMVWGDTEAFF.

The chain carries TRBV5-6 and TRBJ2-3; D unclear. Per the germline V gene, CDR1 is SGHDT and CDR2 is YYEEEE. This CDR3 is built from 13 residues. The ends were cut back, 3 bases at V and 6 bases at J, with 11 bases in the middle. CDR3 DNA sequence: TGTGCCAGCAGCTCCCGACGCGAGGATACGCAGTATTTT. Protein: CASSSRREDTQYF.

J is TRBJ1-2 and V is TRBV4-1; TRBD1 matches at 8 bases. J lost 8 bases, V lost 0 bases, and 5 bases had no gene match. This CDR3 comprises 14 residues. The germline V gene encodes CDR1 MGHRA and CDR2 YSYEKL. CDR3 DNA sequence: TGCGCCAGCAGCCAAGATCAGGGGGCTGGAGGCTACACCTTC. This codes for CASSQDQGAGGYTF.

This clonotype was found many times. The J gene is TRBJ2-1, the V gene TRBV6-1, with D possibly TRBD2 on 5 matching bases. V was pared by 5 bases and J by 5 bases, with 10 bases between. The germline V gene has CDR1 MNHNS and CDR2 SASEGT. This CDR3 is 13 amino acids long. CDR3 DNA: TGTGCCAGCAGTCGGACTCAAAACAATGAGCAGTTCTTC. As protein: CASSRTQNNEQFF.

J is TRBJ2-5 and V is TRBV5-4; 8 bases line up with TRBD2. Germline V gene sequence: CDR1 SGHNT, CDR2 YYREEE (reference sequence). Losses at the gene ends were 0 bases for V and 2 bases for J; bases not matched to a gene: 9. The CDR3 runs to 17 residues. CDR3 DNA: TGTGCCAGCAGCTTGGCTGGACCAGCGGGAGTACAAGAGACCCAGTACTTC. The encoded protein is CASSLAGPAGVQETQYF.

V and J are TRBV5-6 and TRBJ1-4; 9 bases align to TRBD1. This CDR3 is built from 20 residues. V lost 4 bases, J lost 2 bases, and 18 bases stayed unmatched. CDR1 SGHDT and CDR2 YYEEEE come from the germline V gene. The CDR3 spells CASSLLVEWTGEITNEKLFF. DNA of the CDR3: TGTGCCAGCAGCCTCCTTGTGGAATGGACAGGGGAGATCACTAATGAAAAACTGTTTTTT.

The genes are TRBV10-3 and TRBJ2-2; 11 bases line up with TRBD2. The germline CDR1 and CDR2 sequences are ENHRY and SYGVKD. The CDR3 is made up of 14 amino acids. Trimming at V came to 11 bases and at J to 5 bases, leaving 7 bases not matched to a gene. CDR3 DNA sequence: TGTGCCGCGATGACTAGCGGGATTACCGGGGAGCTGTTTTTT. Protein sequence: CAAMTSGITGELFF.

This clonotype was detected many times. The rearrangement uses TRBV20-1 and TRBJ1-4; 9 positions match TRBD1. CDR3 size: 16 residues. The V gene's germline CDR1 is DFQATT and CDR2 SNEGSKA (reference sequence). J was trimmed by 1 base and V by 2 bases; bases with no gene match: 5. The CDR3 coding sequence is TGCAGTGCTAGACCGGGACAGGGTGGAACTAATGAAAAACTGTTTTTT. Translating it yields CSARPGQGGTNEKLFF.

In its sample, this clonotype was seen a few times. This chain uses TRBV7-9 with TRBJ2-7; TRBD1 or TRBD2 may be the D gene (5 bases each). This CDR3 has 16 residues. V was trimmed by 5 bases and J by 0 bases, leaving 17 bases between them. Germline loops: CDR1 SEHNR, CDR2 FQNEAQ (reference sequence). CDR3 nucleotides: TGTGCCAGCAGCCCGAGGGACCCCGGGTCCTCCTACGAGCAGTACTTC. Encoded protein: CASSPRDPGSSYEQYF. Together with reference TRBV7-9 and TRBJ2-7, the CDR3 gives the full variable domain: DTGVSQNPRHKITKRGQNVTFRCDPISEHNRLYWYRQTLGQGPEFLTYFQNEAQLEKSRLLSDRFSAERPKGSFSTLEIQRTEQGDSAMYLCASSPRDPGSSYEQYFGPGTRLTVT.

This clonotype was counted many times. V usage is TRBV7-9 and J usage is TRBJ2-7; the match to TRBD2 covers 12 bases. The CDR3 runs 14 residues. CDR1 SEHNR and CDR2 FQNEAQ come from the germline V gene (reference sequence). The J segment lost 5 bases and the V segment lost 7 bases, leaving 6 bases of the junction unmatched. The CDR3 region is CASTRTSGTDEQYF. The CDR3 region has the DNA TGTGCCAGCACCCGGACTAGCGGGACGGACGAGCAGTACTTC.

The sample holds a few counts of this clonotype. A much larger clone is a single base away; this may be a read error. Here the CDR3 reads CASSPVTGNCGYTF. The CDR3 nucleotides are TGTGCCAGCTCACCAGTGACGGGAAACTGTGGCTACACCTTC. V usage is TRBV18 and J usage is TRBJ1-2; D call uncertain. The germline V gene encodes CDR1 KGHSH and CDR2 LQKENI. The CDR3 sequence is 14 residues long.

V gene TRBV20-1 combines with J gene TRBJ2-3, with TRBD2 matching 7 bases. The CDR3 sequence is 14 residues long. Germline V CDR1 and CDR2: DFQATT, SNEGSKA (reference sequence). The V segment lost 1 base and the J segment 5 bases; nucleotides outside the gene matches: 6. The CDR3, as DNA: TGCAGTGCTAGAGTTGAACTAGCGAAAGATACGCAGTATTTT. Protein: CSARVELAKDTQYF.

The sample holds one count of this clonotype. The V and J genes are TRBV5-1 and TRBJ2-1; 7 nucleotides align to TRBD1. Trimming at V came to 2 bases and at J to 8 bases, leaving 7 bases not matched to a gene. Germline CDR1 is SGHRS and CDR2 is YFSETQ. This CDR3 has 14 amino acids. This CDR3 reads CASSFFQGEYEQFF. The DNA of the CDR3 is TGCGCCAGCAGCTTTTTCCAGGGGGAGTATGAGCAGTTCTTC.

This clonotype was counted at least ten times. V and J are TRBV6-1 and TRBJ2-7; a weak D match, TRBD1 (5 bases). Between the trimmed V and J ends, which lost 6 bases and 3 bases, there was a span of 9 bases. The CDR3 runs 12 residues. CDR1 and CDR2 from the germline V gene are MNHNS and SASEGT. CDR3 nucleotides: TGTGCCAGCAGAAAGGGGATCTACGAGCAGTACTTC. Its translation is CASRKGIYEQYF.

This clonotype was seen at least ten times. The chain links TRBV2 to TRBJ1-3; no firm D call. The CDR3 is made up of 15 amino acids. Germline V gives CDR1 SNHLY, CDR2 FYNNEI. V lost 6 bases to trimming and J lost 0 bases, with 12 bases between them. The DNA for the CDR3 is TGTGCCAGCAGCTTTTTACTGGACTCTGGAAACACCATATATTTT. Translation: CASSFLLDSGNTIYF.

The chain uses TRBV4-1 and TRBJ1-2; D gene ambiguous. Germline V gene sequence: CDR1 MGHRA, CDR2 YSYEKL. The CDR3 totals 17 residues. V lost 1 base, J lost 0 bases, and 15 bases lay in between. CDR3 sequence (DNA): TGCGCCAGCAGCCAAGGAAGGGTAGCCGAGACTAACTATGGCTACACCTTC. Protein sequence: CASSQGRVAETNYGYTF.

This clonotype occurred a few times. The chain recombines TRBV27 with TRBJ2-1; D remains ambiguous. Looked up from germline, CDR1 is MNHEY and CDR2 is SMNVEV (reference sequence). V was pared by 2 bases and J by 7 bases, with 12 bases between. CDR3 length: 14 residues. The CDR3 region is CASSLVVGRNEQFF. The CDR3 coding sequence is TGTGCCAGCAGTTTAGTAGTTGGAAGGAATGAGCAGTTCTTC.

In this sample, this clonotype turned up many times. CDR3 sequence: CASSQAGQDIQYF. CDR3 sequence (DNA): TGTGCCAGCAGCCAGGCCGGACAGGACATTCAGTACTTC. The V and J genes are TRBV14 and TRBJ2-4, with 7 bases lining up with TRBD1. In germline, CDR1 is SGHDN, CDR2 FVKESK. V was pared by 3 bases and J by 8 bases, with 4 bases of the junction left unmatched. The CDR3 spans 13 residues.

This clonotype appeared many times. The chain combines TRBV20-1 with TRBJ1-5; 10 bases line up with TRBD1. The CDR3 consists of 17 residues. Germline-derived CDR1 and CDR2 are DFQATT and SNEGSKA (reference sequence). After removal of 1 base from V and 1 base from J, the junction contained 7 bases not matched to a gene. The DNA for the CDR3 is TGCAGTGCTAGAGTAAGACAGGGGGCCGGGAGCAATCAGCCCCAGCATTTT. Translating gives CSARVRQGAGSNQPQHF.

This clonotype showed up just a few times. J is TRBJ2-1 and V is TRBV5-5; D gene unclear. There are 14 residues in the CDR3. The ends were cut back, 4 bases at V and 3 bases at J, with 11 bases in the middle. Germline lookup yields CDR1 SGHKS and CDR2 YYEKEE (reference sequence). CDR3 nucleotide sequence: TGTGCCAGCAGCACCCGACAAATCTACAATGAGCAGTTCTTC. Its protein is CASSTRQIYNEQFF.

This clonotype was detected ten times or more. This chain uses TRBV27 with TRBJ1-1; D is possibly TRBD1 (5 bases). This CDR3 is built from 14 residues. V lost 1 base and J 5 bases, leaving 11 bases between the germline ends. The germline V gene has CDR1 MNHEY and CDR2 SMNVEV (reference sequence). CDR3 loop: CASSLLRGATEAFF. CDR3 bases: TGTGCCAGCAGTTTATTGAGGGGAGCTACTGAAGCTTTCTTT.

The rearrangement joins TRBV6-2 or TRBV6-3 to TRBJ2-7; D may be TRBD1 (6 bases). Trimming shortened V by 5 bases and J by 4 bases, and 15 bases separated the two germline ends. The CDR3 loop spans 14 amino acids. CDR1 and CDR2 from the germline V gene are MNHEY and SVGEGT. CDR3 region: CASSRDRKWYEQYF. The CDR3 nucleotides read TGTGCCAGCAGTCGAGACAGGAAATGGTACGAGCAGTACTTC.

V gene TRBV7-2 combines with J gene TRBJ2-6, with D maybe TRBD2 (6 bases). The CDR3 sequence is 19 residues long. The germline CDR1 and CDR2 sequences are SGHTA and FQGNSA. With 4 bases removed from V and 0 bases from J, the gap between germline ends came to 19 bases. CDR3 sequence: CASSSRLGRVGSGANVLTF. The CDR3 DNA is TGTGCCAGCAGCTCCAGGCTCGGGAGAGTAGGCTCTGGGGCCAACGTCCTGACTTTC.

This clonotype came up many times. The J gene is TRBJ2-3, the V gene TRBV5-6, with D possibly matching TRBD1 (7 bases). The V gene lost 2 bases and the J gene lost 1 base, with 11 bases spanning the gap. The V gene's germline CDR1 is SGHDT and CDR2 YYEEEE. The CDR3 totals 15 residues. For the CDR3, the DNA is TGTGCCAGCAGCTTTCAGGGGGGAGGCACAGATACGCAGTATTTT. Translated: CASSFQGGGTDTQYF.